This T cell receptor beta chain was sequenced during a study of graft-versus-host responses after intestinal transplantation. The table came from immunoSEQ multiplex PCR; TCRdb's copy has only in-frame clones and leaves some out. The sample lists some 46,000 clones, about 93% occurring once. The CDR3 loop spans 13 amino acids. After removal of 3 bases from V and 4 bases from J, the junction contained 3 bases not matched to a gene. Germline CDR1 is SGHRS and CDR2 is YFSETQ. Specimen: PBMCs, collected 786 days after a first intestinal transplant, on the day of a second. The sequence was collected from a human patient who received an intestinal transplant, so some T cells may come from the graft donor. This chain uses TRBV5-1 with TRBJ1-1; TRBD1 matches 7 bases. The CDR3 loop reads CASSSSGGTEAFF. The CDR3 region has the DNA TGCGCCAGCAGCTCCTCAGGGGGCACTGAAGCTTTCTTT.